The TCR beta chain described here comes from a study of tumor-infiltrating lymphocytes in localized non-small cell lung cancer. Germline V gene lookup returns CDR1 SGHRS and CDR2 YFSETQ. The V gene end was trimmed by 0 bases and the J gene end by 4 bases; junction bases not matched to a gene: 5. This CDR3 comprises 16 residues. Using immunoSEQ multiplex PCR, the repertoire was profiled, and TCRdb retains in-frame clones only, with some absent. The data contain approximately 6,700 clones, around two thirds of them seen just once; the ten biggest clones take up 30%. This clone was counted between two and nine times.

This receptor was obtained from a human donor with non-small cell lung cancer. The specimen sequenced was lung tumor tissue. The V call is TRBV5-1, the J call TRBJ2-3; the match to TRBD1 covers 10 bases. CDR3 DNA sequence: TGCGCCAGCAGCTTGGGGGACAGGGGATCCCCAGATACGCAGTATTTT. Protein sequence: CASSLGDRGSPDTQYF.